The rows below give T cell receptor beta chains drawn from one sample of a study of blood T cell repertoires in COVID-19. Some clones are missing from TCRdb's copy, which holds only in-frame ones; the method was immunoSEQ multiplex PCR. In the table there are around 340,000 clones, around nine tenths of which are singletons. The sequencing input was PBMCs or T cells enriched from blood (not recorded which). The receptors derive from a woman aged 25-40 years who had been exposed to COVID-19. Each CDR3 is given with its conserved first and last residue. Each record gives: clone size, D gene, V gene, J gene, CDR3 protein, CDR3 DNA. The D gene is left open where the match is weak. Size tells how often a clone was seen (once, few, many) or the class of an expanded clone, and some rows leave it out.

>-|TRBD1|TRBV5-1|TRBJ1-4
CASSLDTGTGGGKLFF
TGCGCCAGCAGCTTGGATACCGGGACAGGGGGCGGGAAACTGTTTTTT
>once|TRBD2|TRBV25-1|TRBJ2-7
CASSVSSGRSYEQYF
TGTGCCAGCAGTGTCTCTAGCGGGCGGTCCTACGAGCAGTACTTC
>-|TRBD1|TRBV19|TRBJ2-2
CASSKGQGNVPNTGELFF
TGTGCCAGTAGTAAAGGACAGGGTAATGTGCCGAACACCGGGGAGCTGTTTTTT
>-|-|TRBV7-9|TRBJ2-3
CASSPDHLATDTQYF
TGTGCCAGCAGCCCTGACCACTTAGCCACAGATACGCAGTATTTT
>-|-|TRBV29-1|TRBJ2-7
CSVGRGAADEQYF
TGCAGCGTTGGTCGGGGGGCAGCGGACGAGCAGTACTTC
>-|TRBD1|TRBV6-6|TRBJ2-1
CASSYSAGGSRNEQFF
TGTGCCAGCAGTTACTCGGCAGGGGGCTCAAGGAATGAGCAGTTCTTC
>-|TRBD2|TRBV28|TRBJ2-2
CASSRELAGGTGELFF
TGTGCCAGCAGTAGAGAACTAGCGGGAGGAACCGGGGAGCTGTTTTTT
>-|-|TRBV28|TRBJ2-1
CASSNSGTGVQRLAGDGYNEQFF
TGTGCCAGCAGTAACTCCGGGACAGGGGTCCAGCGTCTAGCGGGAGACGGGTACAATGAGCAGTTCTTC
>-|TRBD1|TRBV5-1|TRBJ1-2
CASSTGTGKANYGYTF
TGCGCCAGCAGCACCGGGACAGGGAAGGCTAACTATGGCTACACCTTC
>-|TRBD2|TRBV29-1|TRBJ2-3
CSVRGHSGRKADTQYF
TGCAGCGTCCGCGGGCATAGCGGGAGGAAGGCAGATACGCAGTATTTT
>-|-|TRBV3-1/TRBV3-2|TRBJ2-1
CASSQGRPSSYNEQFF
TGTGCCAGCAGCCAAGGGAGACCGAGCTCCTACAATGAGCAGTTCTTC
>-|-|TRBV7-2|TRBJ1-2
CASSLDYYGYTF
TGTGCCAGCAGCTTGGACTACTATGGCTACACCTTC
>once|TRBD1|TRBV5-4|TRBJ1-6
CASSLQGAGGSPLHF
TGTGCCAGCAGCTTGCAGGGGGCCGGGGGTTCACCCCTCCACTTT
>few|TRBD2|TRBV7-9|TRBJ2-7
CASSSTSRATYEQYF
TGTGCCAGCAGCTCGACTAGCAGGGCCACCTACGAGCAGTACTTC
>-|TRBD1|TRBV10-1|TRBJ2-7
CASSESTGNYEQYF
TGCGCCAGCAGTGAGTCGACAGGGAACTACGAGCAGTACTTC